This TCR beta chain derives from a study of cytomegalovirus exposure and HLA in healthy donors. V shed 4 bases, J shed 3 bases, and the junction held 5 bases outside the gene matches. The CDR3 has 14 amino acids. Germline CDR1 and CDR2: SGHRS and YFSETQ. Notes on this clone: Its antigen is unknown.

With 60 Vbeta and 13 Jbeta primers, the PCR was carried out. Method: immunoSEQ multiplex PCR; TCRdb's copy keeps in-frame clones and lacks some. Here the sample table reports about 130,000 clones. Regarding the study as a whole: Several of the most significant clusters appeared, in a later analysis, to be linked to common viral pathogens. Cytomegalovirus status was reportedly diagnosed by the classifier with high sensitivity and specificity.

Material for sequencing was PBMCs. V is TRBV5-1 and J is TRBJ1-1, with TRBD1 matching over 8 bases. The origin of this receptor is a man between 35 and 55 years old in good health and CMV-seronegative. Here the CDR3 DNA reads TGCGCCAGCAGCCTGGACAGGGTGGACACTGAAGCTTTCTTT. It codes for CASSLDRVDTEAFF.